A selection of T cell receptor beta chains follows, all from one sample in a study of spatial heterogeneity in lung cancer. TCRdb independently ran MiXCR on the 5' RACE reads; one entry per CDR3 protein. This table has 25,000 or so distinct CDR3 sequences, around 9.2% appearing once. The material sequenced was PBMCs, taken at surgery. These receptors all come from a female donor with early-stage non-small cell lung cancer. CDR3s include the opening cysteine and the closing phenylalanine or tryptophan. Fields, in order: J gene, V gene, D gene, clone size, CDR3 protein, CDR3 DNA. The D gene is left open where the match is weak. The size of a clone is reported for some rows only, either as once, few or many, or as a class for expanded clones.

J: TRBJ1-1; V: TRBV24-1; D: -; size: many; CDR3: CATRGRLNTEAFF; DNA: TGTGCCACCAGGGGACGGCTGAACACTGAAGCTTTCTTT
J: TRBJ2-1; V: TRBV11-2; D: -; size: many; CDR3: CASSSHQSVEQFF; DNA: TGTGCCAGCAGCTCGCACCAGTCCGTTGAGCAGTTCTTC
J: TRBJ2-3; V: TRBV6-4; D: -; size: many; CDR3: CASSDSNGRADTQYF; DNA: TGTGCCAGCAGTGACTCGAATGGGCGGGCAGATACGCAGTATTTT
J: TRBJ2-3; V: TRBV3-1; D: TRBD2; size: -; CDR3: CASSQQISGSTDTQYF; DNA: TGTGCCAGCAGCCAACAAATTAGCGGGAGCACAGATACGCAGTATTTT
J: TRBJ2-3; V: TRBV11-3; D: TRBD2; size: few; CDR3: CASSLGKTSGSMDTQYF; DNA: TGTGCCAGCAGCTTAGGAAAGACTAGCGGGAGTATGGATACGCAGTATTTT
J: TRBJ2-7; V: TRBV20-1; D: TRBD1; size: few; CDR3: CSASGTGLYEQYF; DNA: TGCAGTGCTTCCGGGACAGGACTCTACGAGCAGTACTTC
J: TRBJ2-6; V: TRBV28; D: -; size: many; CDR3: CASKGGSGANVLTF; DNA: TGTGCCAGCAAAGGGGGATCCGGGGCCAACGTCCTGACTTTC
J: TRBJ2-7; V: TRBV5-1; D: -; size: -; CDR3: CASSLVPGYEQYF; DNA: TGCGCCAGCAGCTTGGTTCCGGGGTACGAGCAGTACTTC
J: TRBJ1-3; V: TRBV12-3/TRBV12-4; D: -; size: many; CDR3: CASSPEGAGNTIYF; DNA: TGTGCCAGCAGCCCTGAGGGGGCTGGAAACACCATATATTTT
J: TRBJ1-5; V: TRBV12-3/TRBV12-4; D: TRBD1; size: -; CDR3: CASSLGTGINQPQHF; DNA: TGTGCCAGCAGTTTAGGGACAGGGATTAATCAGCCCCAGCATTTT
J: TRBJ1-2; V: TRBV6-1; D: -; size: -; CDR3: CASSEYREVKGGYTF; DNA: TGTGCCAGCAGTGAATACAGGGAAGTTAAAGGTGGCTACACCTTC
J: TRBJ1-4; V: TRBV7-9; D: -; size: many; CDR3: CASSLSGATNEKLFF; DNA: TGTGCCAGCAGCTTATCAGGTGCAACTAATGAAAAACTGTTTTTT
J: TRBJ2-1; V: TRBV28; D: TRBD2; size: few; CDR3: CASSNRLAGGPLQFF; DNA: TGTGCCAGCAGTAACCGACTAGCGGGAGGGCCGTTACAGTTCTTC
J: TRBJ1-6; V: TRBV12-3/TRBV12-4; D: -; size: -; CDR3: CASSFDQASPLHF; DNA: TGTGCCAGCAGTTTTGACCAAGCTTCACCCCTCCACTTT
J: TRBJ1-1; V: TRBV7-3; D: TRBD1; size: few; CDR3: CASSSGTGGNTEAFF; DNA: TGTGCCAGCAGCTCCGGGACAGGAGGGAACACTGAAGCTTTCTTT
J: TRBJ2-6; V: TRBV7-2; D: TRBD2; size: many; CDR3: CASSDGRLAGANVLTF; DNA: TGTGCCAGCAGTGACGGGAGACTAGCCGGGGCCAACGTCCTGACTTTC
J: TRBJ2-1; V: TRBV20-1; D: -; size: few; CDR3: CSASKVRGNEQFF; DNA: TGCAGTGCTAGTAAGGTTAGGGGCAATGAGCAGTTCTTC
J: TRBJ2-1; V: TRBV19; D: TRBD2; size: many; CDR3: CASKAGVIYNEQFF; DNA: TGTGCCAGTAAGGCGGGAGTTATCTACAATGAGCAGTTCTTC
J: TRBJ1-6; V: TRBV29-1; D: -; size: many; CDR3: CSVADGLNSPLHF; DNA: TGCAGCGTGGCAGACGGGTTAAATTCACCCCTCCACTTT
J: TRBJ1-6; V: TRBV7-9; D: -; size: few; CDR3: CASSSLQGSPLHF; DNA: TGTGCCAGCAGCTCCCTTCAGGGTTCACCCCTCCACTTT
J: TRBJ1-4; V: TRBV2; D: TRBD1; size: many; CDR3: CASRDRDEKLFF; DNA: TGTGCCAGCCGGGACAGGGATGAAAAACTGTTTTTT
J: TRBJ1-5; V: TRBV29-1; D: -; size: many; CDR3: CSVAGYNQPQHF; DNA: TGCAGCGTTGCAGGGTATAATCAGCCCCAGCATTTT